Given below is one T cell receptor (beta chain) in context. Its specific antigen is unknown. No per-base quality is available; no much larger clone lies one base away. The immunoSEQ Assay, a bias-controlled multiplex PCR, was used to amplify TCRbeta CDR3 regions from genomic DNA. On the study's bioinformatics: The number of nucleated cells in each sample was estimated by amplification of reference gene primers within the assay. To quantify the absolute abundance of each unique TCRbeta CDR3 rearrangement, sequence reads were collapsed and filtered. For each sample, productive Simpson clonality was calculated by taking the square root of Simpson's diversity index across productive rearrangements. The source is immuneACCESS, and TCRdb retained only in-frame sequences with V and J called. Part of the clones is not carried over; for the studies checked, unresolved V genes explain less than half of this, and the remainder is unexplained. V and J calls and clone size are given by that table; D and trimming were obtained from the DNA. This sample lists about 260,000 clones; 75% to 90% were detected once. The biggest ten clones account for approximately 1.5% of the sample.

The data were taken from a study of blood T cell repertoires in COVID-19 (dated by TCRdb to the early 2020s). For the wider study: Samples from collaborators originated in the United States, Italy and Spain and spanned both the acute and convalescent phases of COVID-19. The material from the prospective study consisted of cDNA or gDNA derived from T cells, B-cell-depleted T cells, or PBMCs. Subjects who had been exposed to COVID-19, were actively infected with it, or had recovered from it provided the deeply sampled blood TCRbeta repertoires that made up the dataset. The repertoires were released in a freely available public database meant as a resource for research on the immune response to SARS-CoV-2. The samples were drawn from the first 160 participants of the ongoing ImmuneRACE study and from 950 to 1,500 subjects provided by 6 global collaborators. The sample metadata nearly always contained a de-identified subject ID, COVID-19 status, age in years and sex. Where available, HLA class I and class II types were taken from metadata supplied by the sample provider and were not determined by assay-based typing.

Study-wide conclusions, independent of this receptor: The quantity of clinical and demographic metadata differed by source and by participant and was supplied without curation.

A second Seattle source provided samples from volunteer blood donors who had recovered from COVID-19. Whole blood was collected in K2EDTA tubes by collaborating institutions according to the institutions' own protocols. For TCRbeta analysis, collaborator samples were shipped as frozen whole blood, as isolated PBMCs, or as DNA extracted from either sample type. Here V drops 4 bases and J drops 7 bases, and the junction holds 3 bases not matched to any gene. Reading the germline V gene gives CDR1 SGHRS and CDR2 YFSETQ. The CDR3 spans 13 residues, from the cysteine through the phenylalanine. The read is trimmed to its CDR3 DNA, 39 bases read in frame from base 1.

The sequence was obtained from a woman aged 40 to 55 who had recovered from COVID-19. What was sequenced was peripheral blood. The chain couples TRBV5-1 to TRBJ1-4; 8 middle bases align to TRBD1. The CDR3 loop reads CASSGQGGEKLFF. The sequence in DNA is TGCGCCAGCAGCGGACAGGGAGGTGAAAAACTGTTTTTT.